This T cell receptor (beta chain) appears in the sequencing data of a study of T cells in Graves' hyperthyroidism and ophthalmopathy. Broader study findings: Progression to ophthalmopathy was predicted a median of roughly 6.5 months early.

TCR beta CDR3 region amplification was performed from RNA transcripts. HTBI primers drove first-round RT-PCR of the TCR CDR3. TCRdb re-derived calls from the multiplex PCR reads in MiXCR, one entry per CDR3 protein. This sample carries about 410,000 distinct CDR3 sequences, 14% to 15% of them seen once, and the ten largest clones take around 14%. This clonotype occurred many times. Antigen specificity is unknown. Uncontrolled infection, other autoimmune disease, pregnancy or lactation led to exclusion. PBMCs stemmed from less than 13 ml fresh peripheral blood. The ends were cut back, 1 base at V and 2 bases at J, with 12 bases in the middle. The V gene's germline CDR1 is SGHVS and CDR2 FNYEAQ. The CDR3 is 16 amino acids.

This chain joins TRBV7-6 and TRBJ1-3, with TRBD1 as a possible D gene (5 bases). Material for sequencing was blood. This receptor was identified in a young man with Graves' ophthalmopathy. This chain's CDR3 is CASSLGGGTAGNTIYF. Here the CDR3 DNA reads TGTGCCAGCAGCTTAGGTGGTGGGACGGCTGGAAACACCATATATTTT. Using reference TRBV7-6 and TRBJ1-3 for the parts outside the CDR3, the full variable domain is GAGVSQSPRYKVTKRGQDVALRCDPISGHVSLYWYRQALGQGPEFLTYFNYEAQQDKSGLPNDRFSAERPEGSISTLTIQRTEQRDSAMYRCASSLGGGTAGNTIYFGEGSWLTVV.